These 11 T cell receptor beta chains came from one sample sequenced in a study of blood T cell repertoires in COVID-19. Here immunoSEQ multiplex PCR was the method, and the copy in TCRdb shows in-frame clones only, minus some. The sample yields 75,000 to 95,000 clones, roughly 88% seen once. Sequencing was performed on peripheral blood. Every receptor here comes from a woman over 75 with acute or convalescent COVID-19.

This clone was picked up a small number of times. The V gene is TRBV6-2 or TRBV6-3, the J gene TRBJ1-1, with TRBD1 matching 7 bases. With V trimmed by 5 bases and J by 2 bases, 11 bases remained unmatched. CDR3 size: 16 residues. CDR1 and CDR2 (germline): MNHEY, SVGEGT. The CDR3 region has the DNA TGTGCCAGCAGTCTCTATGGGACAGATGGAAACACTGAAGCTTTCTTT. Translated: CASSLYGTDGNTEAFF.

The rearrangement uses TRBV29-1 and TRBJ2-7, with 8 bases that match TRBD1. Per germline, CDR1 SQVTM and CDR2 ANQGSEA. The CDR3 length is 14 residues. Germline trimming cut 6 bases from V and 7 bases from J; bases unmatched to any gene: 14. CDR3 loop: CSVTPGTGDGEQYF. In nucleotides, the CDR3 is TGCAGCGTAACACCCGGGACAGGCGATGGGGAGCAGTACTTC.

This sequence joins TRBV14 and TRBJ1-1, with D possibly being TRBD1 (6 bases). The CDR3 is made up of 14 amino acids. Trimming pared 5 bases from V and 6 bases from J, leaving 16 bases between. CDR1 SGHDN and CDR2 FVKESK come from the germline V gene. The CDR3 coding sequence is TGTGCCAGCAGCAAGGACAGTATAGTCTCTGAAGCTTTCTTT. This encodes CASSKDSIVSEAFF.

This clone was counted a single time. The chain carries TRBV6-5 and TRBJ2-1, with 9 positions matching TRBD2. The germline gives CDR1 MNHEY, CDR2 SVGAGI. V lost 0 bases and J lost 12; bases outside the gene matches: 9. The CDR3 loop spans 15 amino acids. Written as DNA, the CDR3 is TGTGCCAGCAGTTACTCGATGCGGGAGGGCCGGGGGCAGTTCTTC. It specifies CASSYSMREGRGQFF.

The rearrangement uses TRBV5-6 and TRBJ1-5; tentatively, D is TRBD1 (6 bases). The CDR3 runs to 17 residues. V lost 4 bases and J 1 base, leaving 18 bases between the germline ends. Germline values: CDR1 SGHDT, CDR2 YYEEEE. CDR3 residues: CASSITQGSGSNQPQHF. DNA for the CDR3: TGTGCCAGCAGCATTACACAGGGCTCGGGAAGCAATCAGCCCCAGCATTTT.

The chain has TRBV9 and TRBJ2-1, with D possibly matching TRBD1 (5 bases). This CDR3 is built from 14 residues. V gave up 0 bases and J gave up 5 bases, with 9 bases separating them. CDR1 SGDLS and CDR2 YYNGEE come from the germline V gene. As DNA, the CDR3 is TGTGCCAGCAGCGTAGAGGGGAAACACAATGAGCAGTTCTTC. It yields the protein CASSVEGKHNEQFF.

The chain combines TRBV2 with TRBJ2-2; TRBD2 aligns across 7 bases. This CDR3 is built from 15 residues. The germline gives CDR1 SNHLY, CDR2 FYNNEI. After removal of 6 bases from V and 6 bases from J, the junction contained 10 bases not matched to a gene. The CDR3 DNA reads TGTGCCAGCAGCCCCAATCGTGGGAGGGCCGGGGAGCTGTTTTTT. It codes for CASSPNRGRAGELFF.

This clone showed up just once. The J gene is TRBJ2-5, the V gene TRBV29-1; TRBD2 agrees at 7 bases. CDR1 is SQVTM, CDR2 ANQGSEA, per germline. The ends lost 3 bases at V and 5 bases at J; junction bases unmatched: 9. The CDR3 has 14 amino acids. The CDR3 sequence: CSVDTGEGRETQYF. CDR3 coding DNA: TGCAGCGTTGATACGGGGGAGGGCCGGGAGACCCAGTACTTC.

V usage is TRBV28 and J usage is TRBJ2-1, with D possibly matching TRBD1 (6 bases). Germline V gives CDR1 MDHEN, CDR2 SYDVKM. The CDR3 spans 16 residues. The ends were cut back, 2 bases at V and 6 bases at J, with 17 bases in the middle. CDR3 coding DNA: TGTGCCAGCAGTTTACCCGGGACAATTAACTCCAATGAGCAGTTCTTC. This gives the protein CASSLPGTINSNEQFF.

This chain uses TRBV5-5 with TRBJ2-7; no firm D call. Germline V gene lookup returns CDR1 SGHKS and CDR2 YYEKEE (reference sequence). Trimming left V 0 bases short and J 3 bases short, with 7 bases between. The CDR3 covers 13 residues. The CDR3 coding sequence is TGTGCCAGCAGCTTGGGGCCCTTCTACGAGCAGTACTTC. Protein sequence: CASSLGPFYEQYF.

The chain recombines TRBV19 with TRBJ2-2; D possibly corresponds to TRBD1 (6 bases). The germline V gene has CDR1 LNHDA and CDR2 SQIVND (reference sequence). The CDR3 is 14 amino acids. The V end was cut by 7 bases, the J end by 5 bases, with 14 bases between. CDR3 DNA sequence: TGTGCCAGTACAACCGGGACATTGACCGGGGAGCTGTTTTTT. Amino acid sequence: CASTTGTLTGELFF.